The following is a T cell receptor beta chain sequence with its context. The target antigen is unknown. Relative to the germline gene, one junction end is altered; a read error may explain this. This specimen includes other DNA sequences encoding the same CDR3. This record belongs to a study of T cell repertoires and Cas9 in healthy adults. Study at large: SpCas9-reactive CD4 and CD8 T cells were characterized for potency, cytotoxicity and lineage.

Study conclusions and caveats: SpCas9-reactive effector T cells were reportedly restrained in vitro by SpCas9-reactive regulatory T cells.

Sequencing was performed with immunoSEQ multiplex PCR; in TCRdb, only in-frame clones are kept and a portion is missing. The sample lists around 25,000 clones; roughly 90% were seen once. Per germline, CDR1 LNHDA and CDR2 SQIVND (reference sequence). CDR3 size: 15 residues. The chain uses TRBV19 and TRBJ2-2; 11 positions agree with TRBD2. This clonotype was obtained from a human donor in good health. The source material was CD4+ effector T cells (CD127+, CD25-, CD137-, CD154-) from PBMCs; culture status not recorded. DNA for the CDR3: TGTGCCAGTAGCAGACTAGCGGGGAACTCCGGGGAGCTGTTTTTT. It encodes CASSRLAGNSGELFF.